This T cell receptor (beta chain) was captured in a study of CD8 T cells in Susac syndrome. In this sample, this clonotype turned up once. Its antigen is not identified. The CDR3 is made up of 14 amino acids. V was shortened by 5 bases and J by 3 bases, with 14 bases between the two germline ends. Germline-derived CDR1 and CDR2 are LNHNV and YYDKDF (reference sequence). A quantity of about 0.5 to 1 ug RNA underwent reverse transcription using random hexamers. One entry per CDR3 protein, called by TCRdb with MiXCR from the immunoSEQ multiplex PCR reads. The table has approximately 260,000 distinct CDR3 sequences, 90% to 97% seen once. General observations from the study: The CD4+ T cell repertoires of Susac syndrome were found to show no clonal expansion.

The source is a human donor with Susac syndrome. The chain employs TRBV15 and TRBJ2-7; no definite D call. Sequences were obtained from CD4+ T cells from PBMCs. CDR3 DNA: TGTGCCACCAGCTATGGGTCGGGCGGCTACGAGCAGTACTTC. This sequence encodes CATSYGSGGYEQYF.